A selection of T cell receptor beta chains follows, all from one sample in a study of a mutant IDH1 vaccine in newly diagnosed glioma. Clones were sequenced by immunoSEQ multiplex PCR, and TCRdb holds only the in-frame ones, with some missing. Found here are tens of thousands of clones, about four fifths of them singletons; the top ten hold approximately 13%. The antigens for these receptors are not known. The sequences come from PBMCs, collected from a glioma patient whose treatment included an IDH1 peptide vaccine. These receptor sequences come from a man aged 25 to 45 with glioma. Each CDR3 is given with its conserved first and last residue. A D gene is named only where the DNA matches it firmly. A clone size is listed for some rows: how often the clone was seen (once, few, many), or a class if it is expanded.

v_call,j_call,d_call,clone_size,cdr3_aa,cdr3_nt
TRBV6-5,TRBJ1-2,.,.,CASSLGRGYTF,TGTGCCAGCAGTTTGGGCCGTGGCTACACCTTC
TRBV6-1,TRBJ1-4,.,.,CASRQVINEKLFF,TGTGCCAGCAGACAGGTTATCAATGAAAAACTGTTTTTT
TRBV7-9,TRBJ2-3,TRBD2,once,CASSLTSGKKTDTQYF,TGTGCCAGCAGCCTAACTAGCGGGAAGAAGACAGATACGCAGTATTTT
TRBV5-4,TRBJ1-4,.,.,CASSLGGLATNEKLFF,TGTGCCAGCAGCTTGGGCGGCCTTGCAACTAATGAAAAACTGTTTTTT
TRBV5-4,TRBJ1-3,.,.,CASSPGQGRGNTIYF,TGTGCCAGCAGCCCGGGGCAGGGAAGAGGAAACACCATATATTTT
TRBV7-2,TRBJ1-1,TRBD1,few,CASSSQGLTRNTEAFF,TGTGCCAGCAGCTCACAGGGGCTTACACGGAACACTGAAGCTTTCTTT
TRBV12-5,TRBJ1-5,TRBD1,.,CASGLGPTGSNQPQHF,TGTGCTAGTGGTTTGGGCCCGACAGGGAGCAATCAGCCCCAGCATTTT
TRBV27,TRBJ1-2,.,.,CASSSTRGLEYGYTF,TGTGCCAGCAGTTCCACTCGGGGCTTGGAGTATGGCTACACCTTC
TRBV7-2,TRBJ1-3,.,.,CASSPGTSGNTIYF,TGTGCCAGCAGCCCCGGGACTTCTGGAAACACCATATATTTT
TRBV20-1,TRBJ2-3,.,once,CSATSTDTQYF,TGCAGTGCGACTAGCACAGATACGCAGTATTTT
TRBV5-4,TRBJ2-2,.,.,CASSLGGPKGGELFF,TGTGCCAGCAGCTTGGGCGGACCCAAAGGAGGGGAGCTGTTTTTT
TRBV5-5,TRBJ1-1,.,.,CASSPGLWVAEAFF,TGTGCCAGCAGCCCGGGACTCTGGGTCGCCGAAGCTTTCTTT
TRBV5-4,TRBJ1-1,.,few,CASSLTRMNTEAFF,TGTGCCAGCAGCTTGACCAGAATGAACACTGAAGCTTTCTTT
TRBV11-2,TRBJ1-5,.,few,CASSQGHHGNQPQHF,TGTGCCAGCAGCCAGGGACATCATGGGAATCAGCCCCAGCATTTT
TRBV27,TRBJ1-1,.,.,CASSYDSMAEAFF,TGTGCCAGCAGTTATGACTCTATGGCTGAAGCTTTCTTT
TRBV27,TRBJ2-3,.,.,CASSLRTSTDTQYF,TGTGCCAGCAGTTTGAGGACGAGCACAGATACGCAGTATTTT
TRBV18,TRBJ2-6,.,.,CASSPGQGSPLDSGANVLTF,TGTGCCAGCTCACCAGGTCAGGGATCGCCCTTAGACTCTGGGGCCAACGTCCTGACTTTC
TRBV18,TRBJ1-4,.,once,CASSPIPGTALEKLFF,TGTGCCAGCTCACCAATTCCCGGGACCGCGTTGGAAAAACTGTTTTTT